The 19 T cell receptor beta chains in this list originate from one sample, sequenced in a study of regulatory T cells in long-lasting Graves disease. Time point defined: persistent/refractory GD, antithyroid drugs over 5 years with positive TRAb. Extracted PBMC RNA gave rise to the TCR library. Through Arm-PCR of CDR3 regions and iRepertoire HTBI primers, TCR beta libraries were built. TCRdb fed the multiplex PCR reads into MiXCR, producing one record per CDR3 protein. This sample has a few hundred thousand distinct CDR3 sequences; 20% to 30% occur once, and the top ten carry about a quarter. Sequenced material: peripheral blood mononuclear cells (PBMCs), taken when the disease was refractory, from a patient treated with antithyroid drugs. Source of these receptors: a female donor with Graves disease.

This clonotype was detected only a few times. V is TRBV19 and J is TRBJ1-2, with D hard to call. Germline V lookup: CDR1 LNHDA, CDR2 SQIVND (reference sequence). Trimming shortened V by 3 bases and J by 0 bases, and 8 bases separated the two germline ends. This CDR3 region has 14 residues. CDR3 in amino acids: CASSIKSSNYGYTF. The CDR3 DNA reads as TGTGCCAGTAGTATCAAGAGCTCTAACTATGGCTACACCTTC.

The table lists this clonotype with many counts. The CDR3 is CASSLESSNQPQHF. Here the CDR3 DNA reads TGTGCCAGCAGCTTAGAGAGTAGCAATCAGCCCCAGCATTTT. This sequence joins TRBV7-9 and TRBJ1-5; no definite D call. Trimming took off 1 base at V and 0 bases at J, with 4 bases between the two ends. The CDR3 contains 14 residues. Germline V gene lookup returns CDR1 SEHNR and CDR2 FQNEAQ (reference sequence).

In its sample, this clonotype was seen many times. The V and J genes are TRBV11-1 and TRBJ2-5, with 7 bases lining up with TRBD1. Per the germline V gene, CDR1 is SGHAT and CDR2 is FQDESV (reference sequence). The CDR3 consists of 13 residues. The V and J ends lost 5 bases and 5 bases, in that order; junction bases with no gene match: 5. CDR3 DNA: TGTGCCAGCAGCAAGACAGGGCAGGAGACCCAGTACTTC. This encodes CASSKTGQETQYF. The whole variable domain, remainder taken from reference TRBV11-1 and TRBJ2-5, is EAEVAQSPRYKITEKSQAVAFWCDPISGHATLYWYRQILGQGPELLVQFQDESVVDDSQLPKDRFSAERLKGVDSTLKIQPAELGDSAMYLCASSKTGQETQYFGPGTRLLVL.

This clonotype has more than one count but fewer than ten. This rearrangement joins TRBV5-1 to TRBJ2-7; 12 bases line up with TRBD2. The CDR3 length is 15 residues. CDR1 is SGHRS, CDR2 YFSETQ, per germline. V was pared by 4 bases and J by 5 bases, with 7 bases of the junction left unmatched. The CDR3 reads CASSQTSGSWDEQYF. The CDR3 DNA sequence: TGCGCCAGCAGCCAGACTAGCGGGAGTTGGGACGAGCAGTACTTC.

This sequence joins TRBV7-2 and TRBJ1-1; D gene unclear. The V end was cut by 1 base, the J end by 4 bases, with 10 bases between. The CDR3 is 14 residues long. Germline values: CDR1 SGHTA, CDR2 FQGNSA. The CDR3 DNA sequence: TGTGCCAGCAGCTTAGACGGGAGGAGCACTGAAGCTTTCTTT. This sequence encodes CASSLDGRSTEAFF.

The sample holds one count of this clonotype. The chain links TRBV4-1 to TRBJ1-1, with D maybe TRBD1 (5 bases). Looked up from germline, CDR1 is MGHRA and CDR2 is YSYEKL. V was trimmed by 4 bases and J by 5 bases, leaving 8 bases between them. This CDR3 region has 12 residues. CDR3 in amino acids: CASSPGKTEAFF. CDR3 bases: TGCGCCAGCAGCCCAGGGAAGACTGAAGCTTTCTTT.

This clonotype was counted a few times. The CDR3 DNA reads TGTGCCGCCGGTGGACTTTACGAGCAGTACTTC. Amino acid sequence: CAAGGLYEQYF. This rearrangement joins TRBV24-1 to TRBJ2-7; D is perhaps TRBD2 (5 bases). This CDR3 spans 11 amino acids. V was shortened by 12 bases and J by 4 bases, with 12 bases between the two germline ends. Germline assignment: CDR1 KGHDR and CDR2 SFDVKD.

This clonotype was observed a few times. This chain connects TRBV13 to TRBJ2-7; perhaps TRBD2 as D (5 bases). The CDR3 consists of 11 residues. Germline V gene sequence: CDR1 PRHDT, CDR2 FYEKMQ (reference sequence). V was pared by 3 bases and J by 7 bases, with 7 bases between. The CDR3 protein is CASSFQREQYF. DNA of the CDR3: TGTGCCAGCAGCTTCCAGCGGGAGCAGTACTTC.

This clonotype was counted at least ten times. The rearrangement links TRBV7-2 to TRBJ1-5, with 7 nucleotides matching TRBD1. The trim removed 5 bases at V and 5 bases at J, leaving 12 bases unmatched. CDR1 and CDR2 (germline): SGHTA, FQGNSA. This CDR3 comprises 16 residues. As DNA, the CDR3 is TGTGCCAGCAGCCTTGACAGGGCTAGTTGGGATCAGCCCCAGCATTTT. It codes for CASSLDRASWDQPQHF.

The genes are TRBV7-3 and TRBJ2-1; D gene unclear. The CDR3 is 15 residues long. V was shortened by 5 bases and J by 0 bases, with 11 bases between the two germline ends. Germline V lookup: CDR1 SGHTA, CDR2 FQGTGA. The CDR3 DNA is TGTGCCAGCAGCGGGATCAAGGGCTCCTACAATGAGCAGTTCTTC. Translated: CASSGIKGSYNEQFF.

V gene TRBV30 combines with J gene TRBJ2-6; D gene ambiguous. Germline CDR1 GTSNPN, CDR2 SVGIG (reference sequence). V was cut by 3 bases and J by 2 bases, with 11 bases left in between. The CDR3 loop spans 15 amino acids. CDR3 loop: CAWRTQMAGANVLTF. The CDR3 bases are TGTGCCTGGAGGACTCAGATGGCTGGGGCCAACGTCCTGACTTTC. The entire variable domain, with the rest obtained from reference TRBV30 and TRBJ2-6, is as follows: SQTIHQWPATLVQPVGSPLSLECTVEGTSNPNLYWYRQAAGRGLQLLFYSVGIGQISSEVPQNLSASRPQDRQFILSSKKLLLSDSGFYLCAWRTQMAGANVLTFGAGSRLTVL.

V gene TRBV30 combines with J gene TRBJ1-1; D uncertain. The V end lost 3 bases, the J end lost 3 bases, and 20 bases lay between the germline ends. Germline values: CDR1 GTSNPN, CDR2 SVGIG (reference sequence). There are 16 residues in the CDR3. For the CDR3, the DNA is TGTGCCTGGAGCGCCCGTGTCTTGGCTGGCGACACTGAAGCTTTCTTT. Translated: CAWSARVLAGDTEAFF. The entire variable domain, with the rest obtained from reference TRBV30 and TRBJ1-1, is as follows: SQTIHQWPATLVQPVGSPLSLECTVEGTSNPNLYWYRQAAGRGLQLLFYSVGIGQISSEVPQNLSASRPQDRQFILSSKKLLLSDSGFYLCAWSARVLAGDTEAFFGQGTRLTVV.

The rearrangement links TRBV5-1 to TRBJ1-5, with a possible D match to TRBD1 (5 bases). The CDR3 spans 14 residues. V gave up 8 bases and J gave up 0 bases, with 12 bases separating them. Germline CDR1 SGHRS, CDR2 YFSETQ. The CDR3 DNA reads TGCGCCAGTTTCCTCAGGGATAGCAATCAGCCCCAGCATTTT. Translated, it gives CASFLRDSNQPQHF.

Ten or more counts support this clonotype. This chain joins TRBV2 and TRBJ1-4; D might be TRBD1 (5 bases). Looked up from germline, CDR1 is SNHLY and CDR2 is FYNNEI. The CDR3 is made up of 13 amino acids. V shed 7 bases and J shed 7 bases, with 13 bases lying between them. Here the CDR3 DNA reads TGTGCCAGCATTCCCGGGACGGTTGAAAAACTGTTTTTT. This sequence encodes CASIPGTVEKLFF.

This clonotype was seen only once. The CDR3 DNA sequence: TGTGCCAGCAGTCGGACAATCGCCTACGAGCAGTACTTC. This gives the protein CASSRTIAYEQYF. The V and J genes are TRBV6-1 and TRBJ2-7, with a weak D call TRBD1 (5 bases). Deletions cut 5 bases from V and 2 bases from J, with 10 bases between. The CDR3 totals 13 residues. The germline V gene has CDR1 MNHNS and CDR2 SASEGT.

The CDR3 loop reads CASSQVPQIENYGYTF. The CDR3, as DNA: TGTGCCAGCAGCCAAGTTCCTCAAATAGAAAACTATGGCTACACCTTC. V is TRBV4-2 and J is TRBJ1-2; the D is unclear. Deletions cut 1 base from V and 2 bases from J, with 14 bases between. Germline CDR1 reads LGHNA; CDR2 reads YNFKEQ. CDR3 length equals 16 residues.

As to this clonotype: Mismatch with germline at one junction end may stem from a read error. The chain links TRBV29-1 to TRBJ2-7; 7 bases fit TRBD1. Germline values: CDR1 SQVTM, CDR2 ANQGSEA. The CDR3 length is 9 residues. The CDR3 nucleotides are TGCAGCGTTGTGACAGGGCAATCCTTC. Protein product: CSVVTGQSF.

This clonotype was counted at least ten times. V usage is TRBV6-1 and J usage is TRBJ2-7; TRBD1 agrees at 7 bases. Per germline, CDR1 MNHNS and CDR2 SASEGT. J lost 4 bases, V lost 6 bases, and 6 bases had no gene match. The CDR3 has 13 residues. CDR3 DNA: TGTGCCAGCAGGGCAGGGGGTCGGTACGAGCAGTACTTC. It is translated as CASRAGGRYEQYF.

This chain joins TRBV7-2 and TRBJ2-3; TRBD1 is a possible D gene (5 bases). The ends were cut back, 5 bases at V and 4 bases at J, with 13 bases in the middle. Per the germline V gene, CDR1 is SGHTA and CDR2 is FQGNSA. This CDR3 spans 14 amino acids. This CDR3 reads CASSVTQGADTQYF. DNA of the CDR3: TGTGCCAGCAGCGTCACCCAGGGTGCAGATACGCAGTATTTT.